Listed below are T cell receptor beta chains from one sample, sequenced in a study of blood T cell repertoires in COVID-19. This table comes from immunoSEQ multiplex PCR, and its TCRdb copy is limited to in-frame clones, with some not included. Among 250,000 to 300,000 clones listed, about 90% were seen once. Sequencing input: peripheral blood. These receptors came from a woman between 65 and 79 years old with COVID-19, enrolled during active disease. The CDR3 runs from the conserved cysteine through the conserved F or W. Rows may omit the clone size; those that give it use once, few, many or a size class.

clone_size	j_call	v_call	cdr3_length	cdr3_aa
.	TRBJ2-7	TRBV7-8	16	CASSLQSGTGSYEQYF
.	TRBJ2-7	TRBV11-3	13	CASSLGMADEQYF
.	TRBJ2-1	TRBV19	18	CASSKGIPGTSVTYEQFF
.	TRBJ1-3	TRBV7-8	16	CASSWYRGIEGNTIYF
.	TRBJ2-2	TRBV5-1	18	CASSFPSGRGVGTGELFF
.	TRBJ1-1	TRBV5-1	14	CASSPGGGSTEAFF
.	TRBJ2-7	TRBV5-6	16	CASSTGTGGFSYEQYF
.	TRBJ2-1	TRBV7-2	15	CASSLSGPTYNEQFF
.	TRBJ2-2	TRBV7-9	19	CASSSRRGLAGGSTGELFF
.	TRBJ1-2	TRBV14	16	CASSQAYVTGLYGYTF
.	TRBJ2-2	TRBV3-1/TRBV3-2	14	CASSPGGYTGELFF
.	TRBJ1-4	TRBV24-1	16	CATSDRRTGGGEKLFF
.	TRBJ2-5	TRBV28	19	CASSPRAPQRGAYQETQYF
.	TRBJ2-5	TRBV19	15	CASREGGSSQETQYF
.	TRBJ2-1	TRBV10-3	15	CATRSTSGHYNEQFF
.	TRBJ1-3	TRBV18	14	CASSPAEGGNTIYF
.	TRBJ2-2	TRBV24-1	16	CATSDFLAGNTGELFF
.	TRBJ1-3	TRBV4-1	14	CASSQVQIGNTIYF
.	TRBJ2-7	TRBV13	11	CASSLLYEQYF
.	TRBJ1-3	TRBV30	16	CAWSVRRALWRNTIYF
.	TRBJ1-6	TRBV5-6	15	CASSSTGQGDSPLHF
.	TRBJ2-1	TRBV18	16	CASSPYGTSGTGEQFF
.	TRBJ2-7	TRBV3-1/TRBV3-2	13	CASSQPGYHEQYF
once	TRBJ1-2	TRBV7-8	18	CASSLGGFLDRGPYGYTF
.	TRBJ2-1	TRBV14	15	CASSHISGPYNEQFF
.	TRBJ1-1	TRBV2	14	CAIPVTEMNTEAFF
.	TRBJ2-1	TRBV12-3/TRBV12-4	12	CASSLLAGEQFF
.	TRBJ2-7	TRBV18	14	CASSTEWQGYEQYF
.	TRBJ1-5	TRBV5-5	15	CASSLDRYSNQPQHF
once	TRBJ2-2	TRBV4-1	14	CASSDRGNTGELFF
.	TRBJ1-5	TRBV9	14	CASSVGPIHQPQHF
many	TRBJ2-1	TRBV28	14	CASNRGIIVNEQFF
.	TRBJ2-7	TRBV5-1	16	CASSLGAQGSSYEQYF
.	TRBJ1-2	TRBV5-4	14	CASSYRDRGYGYTF
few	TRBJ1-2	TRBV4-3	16	CASSPGGKNRHYGYTF
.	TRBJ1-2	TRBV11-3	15	CASSFGTGPPYGYTF
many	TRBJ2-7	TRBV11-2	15	CASSLERTPLDEQYF
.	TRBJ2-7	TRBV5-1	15	CASSPGGVLSYEQYF
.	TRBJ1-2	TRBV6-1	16	CASSGTQGGPFYGYTF
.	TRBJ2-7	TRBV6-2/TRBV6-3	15	CASSDANRDPYEQYF
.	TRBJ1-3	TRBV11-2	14	CASSQQGTGNTIYF
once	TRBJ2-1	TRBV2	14	CASTRDSSYNEQFF
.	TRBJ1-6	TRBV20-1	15	CSASYGRQGHSPLHF
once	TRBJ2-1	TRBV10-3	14	CAISFGQAGDEQFF
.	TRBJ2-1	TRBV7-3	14	CASSSGQPNNEQFF
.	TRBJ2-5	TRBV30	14	CAWSGGRVQETQYF
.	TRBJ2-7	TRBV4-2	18	CASSQDQASGTDAYEQYF
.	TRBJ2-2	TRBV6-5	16	CASSYGPSGSTGELFF
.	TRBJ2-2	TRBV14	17	CASSQVFNTWNTGELFF
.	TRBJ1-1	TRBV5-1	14	CASSFSGWDTEAFF
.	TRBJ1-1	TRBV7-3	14	CASRPQGGNTEAFF